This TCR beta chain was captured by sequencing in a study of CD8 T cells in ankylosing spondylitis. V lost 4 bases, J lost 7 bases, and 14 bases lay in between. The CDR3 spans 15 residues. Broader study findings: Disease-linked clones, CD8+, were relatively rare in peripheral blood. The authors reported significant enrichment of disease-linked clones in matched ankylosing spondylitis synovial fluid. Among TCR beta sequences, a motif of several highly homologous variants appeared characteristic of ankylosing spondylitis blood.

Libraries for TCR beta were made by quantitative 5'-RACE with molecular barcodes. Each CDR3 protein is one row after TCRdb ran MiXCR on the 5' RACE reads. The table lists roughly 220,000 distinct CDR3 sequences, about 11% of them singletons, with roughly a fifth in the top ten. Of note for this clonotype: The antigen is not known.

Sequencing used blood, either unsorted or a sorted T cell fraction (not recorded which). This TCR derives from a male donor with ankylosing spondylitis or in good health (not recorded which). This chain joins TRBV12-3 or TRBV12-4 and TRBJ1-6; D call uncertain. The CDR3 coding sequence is TGTGCCAGCAGTTCCGGGCCCTCGACCAATTCACCCCTCCACTTT. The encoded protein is CASSSGPSTNSPLHF.